This TCR beta chain was observed in a study of T cell repertoires in cytomegalovirus infection (dated by TCRdb to about 2019). Notes on the research overall: Peptide stimulations targeted recently identified HLA-C-restricted CMV epitopes, whose presentation resists viral immunomodulation, together with well-studied HLA-B-restricted epitopes. Because public TCR beta signatures pointed to carriage of CMV infection together with the matching HLA type, the HLA type of each donor mattered for the analysis. Broad study findings and their caveats: Carriers of CMV infection plus the relevant HLA type were discriminated by the cumulative frequency of public TCR beta family members in the study cohort and in an independent roughly 400-donor cohort. The ex vivo response was dominated by HLA-C-restricted CMV-specific TCR beta clonotypes, and the single most frequent clonotype in two of eight donors was supplied by these HLA-C-restricted clonotypes.

Remarks on this clonotype: Its cognate antigen has yet to be identified. Per-base quality was not reported, and no clone a single base away is much larger than it.

Explained via the paper, the treatment or condition label denotes: in vitro stimulation with specific CMV peptide epitopes to enrich CMV-specific T cells. Instrument used: Illumina HiSeq 1500. Clones were called with MiXCR by TCRdb after fastp trimmed the public reads at Q25, and only in-frame beta chains were retained. Rows matching on CDR3 protein sequence are summarized as one entry with the most common DNA and genes. This sample is represented by approximately 910,000 distinct CDR3 sequences; about a third of them were singletons. The biggest ten clones account for 11% to 15% of the sample. V is trimmed back by 5 bases and J by 6 bases, and the junction contains 7 bases that no gene match accounts for. From the cysteine up to the phenylalanine, the CDR3 has a length of 14 residues. CDR3 DNA only is kept here, 42 bases in frame from base 1.

The clonotype originates from a human donor in good health (CMV status not recorded). Some clones in this sample may be carry-over from other donors' samples. Sequencing was performed on cultured CD8+ T cells from PBMCs, taken from culture after CMV antigen stimulation. The rearrangement combines TRBV12-3 or TRBV12-4 with TRBJ1-5, with 7 central nucleotides matching TRBD1. This receptor has the CDR3 CASSTETGFQPQHF. The sequenced DNA: TGTGCCAGCAGTACCGAGACAGGGTTTCAGCCCCAGCATTTT.